The TCR beta chain under discussion was sequenced for a study of blood T cell dynamics during melanoma immunotherapy. Study-wide context: Standard first-line treatment here was pembrolizumab or nivolumab plus ipilimumab in metastatic melanoma.

Documented time point: week 3, after first cycle of checkpoint inhibitor. Blood was drawn before treatment and at week 3 after checkpoint blockade. At 12 weeks after first infusion, RECIST 1.1 defined response for most patients. The CDR3 consists of 15 residues. Germline CDR1 MDHEN, CDR2 SYDVKM. V was shortened by 4 bases and J by 4 bases, with 17 bases between the two germline ends. A remark on this clone: Its antigen is as yet unknown.

Study-wide results and limits: PBMC repertoires of eventual disease-control patients split at W3 into clonality or diversity gains.

Clones were sequenced by immunoSEQ multiplex PCR, and TCRdb holds only the in-frame ones, with some missing. The sample records approximately 7,800 clones, 70% to 90% being singletons. The sequence derives from a human donor with melanoma. The chain recombines TRBV28 with TRBJ2-7; D not resolved. The sequencing here drew on blood, taken from a patient treated with checkpoint blockade. This CDR3 reads CASSSPATATYEQYF. The DNA of the CDR3 is TGTGCCAGCAGTTCTCCCGCCACAGCCACATACGAGCAGTACTTC.